This TCR beta chain is drawn from a study of blood T cells in healthy people across ages. General observations from the study: Both higher diversity and more naive CD4+ cells marked long-lived donors when set against aged donors.

A word on this clonotype: The antigen remains unidentified.

Combining a sample-barcoded 5' primer with a J-beta primer mix, a second PCR ran for about 6 to 12 cycles. A template-switch adaptor that had 12 random nucleotides put a tag on each cDNA molecule. Every sample returned 2.5 million or more CDR3-containing paired-end reads. TCRdb independently ran MiXCR on the 5' RACE reads; one entry per CDR3 protein. The sample consists of 910,000 or so distinct CDR3 sequences, 51% of them appearing once. J gave up 7 bases and V 4 bases, and 11 bases lay outside the gene matches. Germline CDR1 MGHRA, CDR2 YSYEKL. The CDR3 covers 15 residues. The extraction recovered at least 5.5 micrograms of total RNA per sample.

The TCR comes from a woman aged 60-70 years in good health. The gene calls are TRBV4-1 and TRBJ2-7; 9 bases agree with TRBD1. Sequenced: blood. CDR3 nucleotide sequence: TGCGCCAGCAGCCGGGGACAGGGACTTACGCTGGAGCAGTACTTC. Translated, it gives CASSRGQGLTLEQYF.